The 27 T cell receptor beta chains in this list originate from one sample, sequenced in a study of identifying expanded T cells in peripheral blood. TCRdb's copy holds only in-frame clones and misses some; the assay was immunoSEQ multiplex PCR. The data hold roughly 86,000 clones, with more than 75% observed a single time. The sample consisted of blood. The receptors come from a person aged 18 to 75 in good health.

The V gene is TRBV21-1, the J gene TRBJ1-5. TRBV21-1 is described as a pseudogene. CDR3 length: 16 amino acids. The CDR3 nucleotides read TGTGCCAGCAGCAAAGCGATGGGGGGGGGATGTCAGCCCCAGCATTTT. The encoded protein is CASSKAMGGGCQPQHF.

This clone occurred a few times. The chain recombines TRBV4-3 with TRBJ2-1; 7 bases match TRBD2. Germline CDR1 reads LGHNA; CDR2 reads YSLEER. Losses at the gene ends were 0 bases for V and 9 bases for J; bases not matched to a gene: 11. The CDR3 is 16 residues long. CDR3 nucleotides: TGCGCCAGCAGCCAAGATCGAGGCGGGGGATCGAGTGAGCAGTTCTTC. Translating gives CASSQDRGGGSSEQFF.

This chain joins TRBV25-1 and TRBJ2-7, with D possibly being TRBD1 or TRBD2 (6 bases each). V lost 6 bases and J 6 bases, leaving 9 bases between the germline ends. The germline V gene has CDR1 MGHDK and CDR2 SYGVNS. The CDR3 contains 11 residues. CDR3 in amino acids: CASRGGLEQYF. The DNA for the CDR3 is TGTGCCAGCAGAGGGGGGCTCGAGCAGTACTTC.

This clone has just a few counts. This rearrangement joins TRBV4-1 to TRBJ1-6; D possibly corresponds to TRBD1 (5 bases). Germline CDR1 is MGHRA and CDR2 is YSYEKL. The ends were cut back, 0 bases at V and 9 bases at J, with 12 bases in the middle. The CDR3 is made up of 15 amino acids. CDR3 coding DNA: TGCGCCAGCAGCCAAGACCTCCAGGGCGGTTCACCCCTCCACTTT. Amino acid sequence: CASSQDLQGGSPLHF.

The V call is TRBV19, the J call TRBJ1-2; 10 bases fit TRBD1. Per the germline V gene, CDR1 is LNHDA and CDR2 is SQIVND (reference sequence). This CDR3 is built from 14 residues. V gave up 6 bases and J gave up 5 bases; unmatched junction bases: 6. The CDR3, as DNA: TGTGCCAGTAGAGAGAGGACAGGGGGTTATGGCTACACCTTC. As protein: CASRERTGGYGYTF.

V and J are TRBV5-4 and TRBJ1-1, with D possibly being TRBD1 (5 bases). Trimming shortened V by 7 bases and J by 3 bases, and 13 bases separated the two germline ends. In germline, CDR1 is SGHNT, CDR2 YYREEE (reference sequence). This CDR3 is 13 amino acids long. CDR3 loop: CASPTLGDTEAFF. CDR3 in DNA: TGTGCCAGCCCCACCCTAGGGGACACTGAAGCTTTCTTT.

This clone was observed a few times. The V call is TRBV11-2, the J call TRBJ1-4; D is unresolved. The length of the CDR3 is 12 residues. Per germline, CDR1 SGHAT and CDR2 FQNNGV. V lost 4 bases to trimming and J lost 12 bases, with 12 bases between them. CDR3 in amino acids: CASSSESRQLFF. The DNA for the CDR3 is TGTGCCAGCAGCTCAGAAAGTCGTCAACTGTTTTTT.

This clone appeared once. CDR3 coding DNA: TGCGCCAGCAGCCAAACCGGGACAGCCTCCTACGAGCAGTACTTC. Its protein product is CASSQTGTASYEQYF. This sequence joins TRBV4-3 and TRBJ2-7, with 7 positions matching TRBD1. The V gene's germline CDR1 is LGHNA and CDR2 YSLEER. The CDR3 length is 15 residues. V lost 2 bases to trimming and J lost 0 bases; unmatched junction nucleotides: 4.

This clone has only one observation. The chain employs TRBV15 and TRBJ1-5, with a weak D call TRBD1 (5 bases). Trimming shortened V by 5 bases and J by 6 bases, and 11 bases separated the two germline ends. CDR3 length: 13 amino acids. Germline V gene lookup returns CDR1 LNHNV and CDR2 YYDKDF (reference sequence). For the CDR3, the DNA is TGTGCCACCAGCTTCGGGGGGAGTCAGCCCCAGCATTTT. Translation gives CATSFGGSQPQHF.

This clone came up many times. As DNA, the CDR3 is TGTGCCATCAGCCCGGGACAGGGATTAGGCTATGGCTACACCTTC. The encoded protein is CAISPGQGLGYGYTF. The genes are TRBV10-3 and TRBJ1-2; 9 bases align to TRBD1. Trimming at V came to 6 bases and at J to 4 bases, leaving 9 bases not matched to a gene. Germline V CDR1 and CDR2: ENHRY, SYGVKD. The CDR3 totals 15 residues.

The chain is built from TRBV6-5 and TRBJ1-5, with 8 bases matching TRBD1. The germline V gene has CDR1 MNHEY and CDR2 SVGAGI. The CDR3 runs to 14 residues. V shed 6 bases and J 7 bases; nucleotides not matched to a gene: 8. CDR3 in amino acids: CASRPDRGWQPQHF. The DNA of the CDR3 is TGTGCCAGCAGACCCGACAGGGGATGGCAGCCCCAGCATTTT.

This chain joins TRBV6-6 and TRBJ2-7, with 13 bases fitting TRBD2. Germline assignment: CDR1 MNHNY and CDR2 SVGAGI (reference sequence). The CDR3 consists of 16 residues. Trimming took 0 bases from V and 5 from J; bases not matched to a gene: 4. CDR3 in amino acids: CASSYSILAGGHEQYF. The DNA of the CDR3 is TGTGCCAGCAGTTACTCGATACTAGCGGGGGGGCACGAGCAGTACTTC.

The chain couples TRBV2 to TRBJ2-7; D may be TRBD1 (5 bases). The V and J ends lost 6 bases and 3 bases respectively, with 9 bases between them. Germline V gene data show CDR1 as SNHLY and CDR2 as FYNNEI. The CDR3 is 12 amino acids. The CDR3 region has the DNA TGTGCCAGCAGCCAGGGCGGCTACGAGCAGTACTTC. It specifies CASSQGGYEQYF.

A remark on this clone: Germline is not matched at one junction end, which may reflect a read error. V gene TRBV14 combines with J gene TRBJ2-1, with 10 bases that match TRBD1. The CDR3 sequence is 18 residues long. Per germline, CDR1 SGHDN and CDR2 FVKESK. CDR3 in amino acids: CASSQDVGGQGGYDEQFF. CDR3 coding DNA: TGTGCCAGCAGTCAAGATGTAGGTGGACAGGGGGGTTACGATGAGCAGTTCTTC.

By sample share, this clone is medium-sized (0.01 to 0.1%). CDR3 DNA sequence: TGCAGCGTACTTCAGGGCGGGTACACTGAAGCTTTCTTT. As protein: CSVLQGGYTEAFF. The chain couples TRBV29-1 to TRBJ1-1; D may be TRBD1 (5 bases). The CDR3 length is 13 residues. Germline CDR1 reads SQVTM; CDR2 reads ANQGSEA. V was clipped by 6 bases and J by 3 bases, with 14 bases between them.

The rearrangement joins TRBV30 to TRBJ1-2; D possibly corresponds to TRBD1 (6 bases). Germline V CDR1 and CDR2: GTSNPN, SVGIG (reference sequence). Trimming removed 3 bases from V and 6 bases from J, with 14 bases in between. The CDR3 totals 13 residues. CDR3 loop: CAWRMTGPDGYTF. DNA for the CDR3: TGTGCCTGGAGAATGACAGGCCCTGATGGCTACACCTTC.

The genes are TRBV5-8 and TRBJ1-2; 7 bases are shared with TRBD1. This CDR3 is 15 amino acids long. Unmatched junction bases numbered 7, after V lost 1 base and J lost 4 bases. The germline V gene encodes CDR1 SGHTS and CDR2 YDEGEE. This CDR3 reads CASSLFGQGGYGYTF. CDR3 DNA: TGTGCCAGCAGCTTGTTTGGTCAGGGGGGCTATGGCTACACCTTC. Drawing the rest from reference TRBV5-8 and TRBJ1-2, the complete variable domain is EAGVTQSPTHLIKTRGQQATLRCSPISGHTSVYWYQQALGLGLQFLLWYDEGEERNRGNFPPRFSGRQFPNYSSELNVNALELEDSALYLCASSLFGQGGYGYTFGSGTRLTVV.

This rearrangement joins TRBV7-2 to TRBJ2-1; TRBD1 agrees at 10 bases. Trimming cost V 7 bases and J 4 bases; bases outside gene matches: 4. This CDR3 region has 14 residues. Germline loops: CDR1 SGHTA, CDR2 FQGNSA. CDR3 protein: CASTQDRGYNEQFF. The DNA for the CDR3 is TGTGCCAGCACCCAGGACAGGGGGTACAATGAGCAGTTCTTC.

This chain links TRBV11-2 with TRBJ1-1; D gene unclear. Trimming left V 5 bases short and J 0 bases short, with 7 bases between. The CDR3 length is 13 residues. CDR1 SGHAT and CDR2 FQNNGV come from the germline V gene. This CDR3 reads CASSPGVNTEAFF. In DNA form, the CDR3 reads TGTGCCAGCAGCCCCGGAGTGAACACTGAAGCTTTCTTT.

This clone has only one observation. CDR3 nucleotide sequence: TGTGCCAGCAGCCGCACCGGGACAGGGGGGGAACTGTTTTTT. Translation gives CASSRTGTGGELFF. The chain joins TRBV7-6 to TRBJ1-4; TRBD1 matches at 11 bases. The CDR3 length is 14 residues. Looked up from germline, CDR1 is SGHVS and CDR2 is FNYEAQ. With 5 bases clipped from V and 12 bases from J, the junction kept 8 bases outside the gene matches.

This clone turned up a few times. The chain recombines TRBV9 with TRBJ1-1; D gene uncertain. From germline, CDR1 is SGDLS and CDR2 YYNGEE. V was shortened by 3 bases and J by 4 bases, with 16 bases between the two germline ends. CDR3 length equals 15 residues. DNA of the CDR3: TGTGCCAGCAGCGGCCATTTGAGAGGGTCCACTGAAGCTTTCTTT. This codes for CASSGHLRGSTEAFF.

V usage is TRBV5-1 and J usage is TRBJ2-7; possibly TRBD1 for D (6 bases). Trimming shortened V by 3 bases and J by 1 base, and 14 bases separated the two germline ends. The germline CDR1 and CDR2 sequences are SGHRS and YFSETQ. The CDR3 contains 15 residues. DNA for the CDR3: TGCGCCAGCAGCTCCTATGAGACAGGATCCTACGAGCAGTACTTC. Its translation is CASSSYETGSYEQYF.

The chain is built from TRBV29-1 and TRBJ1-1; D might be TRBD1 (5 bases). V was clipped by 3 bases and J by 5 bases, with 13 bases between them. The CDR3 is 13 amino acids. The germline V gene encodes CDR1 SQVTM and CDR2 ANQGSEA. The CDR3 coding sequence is TGCAGCGTTGAGCGACAGTCTAGGACTGAAGCTTTCTTT. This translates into CSVERQSRTEAFF.

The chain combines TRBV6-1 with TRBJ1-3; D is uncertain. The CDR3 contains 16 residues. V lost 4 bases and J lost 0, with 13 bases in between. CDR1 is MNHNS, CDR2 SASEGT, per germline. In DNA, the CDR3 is TGTGCCAGCAGTGGGGATAGACTGAGCTCTGGAAACACCATATATTTT. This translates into CASSGDRLSSGNTIYF.

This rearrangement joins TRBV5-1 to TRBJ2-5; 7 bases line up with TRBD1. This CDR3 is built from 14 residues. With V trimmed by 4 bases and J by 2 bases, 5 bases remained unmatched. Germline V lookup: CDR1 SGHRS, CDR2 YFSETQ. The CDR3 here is CASSKTGAQETQYF. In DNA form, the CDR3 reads TGCGCCAGCAGCAAAACAGGGGCGCAAGAGACCCAGTACTTC.

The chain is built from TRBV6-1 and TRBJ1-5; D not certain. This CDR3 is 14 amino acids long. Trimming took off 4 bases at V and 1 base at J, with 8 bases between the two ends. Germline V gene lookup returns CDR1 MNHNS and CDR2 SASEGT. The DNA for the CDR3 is TGTGCCAGCAGTGTGGCGGGGAGCAATCAGCCCCAGCATTTT. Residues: CASSVAGSNQPQHF.

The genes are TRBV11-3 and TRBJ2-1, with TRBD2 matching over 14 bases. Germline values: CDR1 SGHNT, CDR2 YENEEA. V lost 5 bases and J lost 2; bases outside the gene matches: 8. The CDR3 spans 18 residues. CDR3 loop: CASSTRTSGGPPYNEQFF. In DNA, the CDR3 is TGTGCCAGCAGCACTCGGACTAGCGGGGGGCCTCCCTACAATGAGCAGTTCTTC.